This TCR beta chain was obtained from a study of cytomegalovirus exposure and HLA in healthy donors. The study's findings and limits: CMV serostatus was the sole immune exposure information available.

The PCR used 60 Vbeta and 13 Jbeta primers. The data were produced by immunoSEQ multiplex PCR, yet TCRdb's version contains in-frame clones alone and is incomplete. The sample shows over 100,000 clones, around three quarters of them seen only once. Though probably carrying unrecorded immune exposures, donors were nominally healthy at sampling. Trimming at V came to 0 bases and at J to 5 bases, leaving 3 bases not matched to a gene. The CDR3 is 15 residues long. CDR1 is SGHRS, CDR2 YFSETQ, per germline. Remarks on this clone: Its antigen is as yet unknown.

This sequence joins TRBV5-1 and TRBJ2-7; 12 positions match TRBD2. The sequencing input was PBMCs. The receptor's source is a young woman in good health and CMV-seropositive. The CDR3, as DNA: TGCGCCAGCAGCTTGGCCCCTAGCGGGAGGGACGAGCAGTACTTC. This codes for CASSLAPSGRDEQYF.